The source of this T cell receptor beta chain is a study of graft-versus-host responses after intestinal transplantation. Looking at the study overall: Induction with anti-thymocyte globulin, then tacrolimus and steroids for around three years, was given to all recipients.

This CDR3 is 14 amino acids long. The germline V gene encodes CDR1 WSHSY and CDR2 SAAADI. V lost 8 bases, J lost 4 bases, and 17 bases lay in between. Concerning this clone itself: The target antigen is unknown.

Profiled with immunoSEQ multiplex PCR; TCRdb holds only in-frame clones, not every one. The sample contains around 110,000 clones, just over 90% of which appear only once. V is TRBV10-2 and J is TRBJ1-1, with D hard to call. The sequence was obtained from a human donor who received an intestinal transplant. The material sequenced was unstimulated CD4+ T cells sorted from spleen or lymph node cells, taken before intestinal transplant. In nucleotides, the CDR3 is TGCGCCAGCCGCACTACCTTTGAGGGCACTGAAGCTTTCTTT. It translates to CASRTTFEGTEAFF.